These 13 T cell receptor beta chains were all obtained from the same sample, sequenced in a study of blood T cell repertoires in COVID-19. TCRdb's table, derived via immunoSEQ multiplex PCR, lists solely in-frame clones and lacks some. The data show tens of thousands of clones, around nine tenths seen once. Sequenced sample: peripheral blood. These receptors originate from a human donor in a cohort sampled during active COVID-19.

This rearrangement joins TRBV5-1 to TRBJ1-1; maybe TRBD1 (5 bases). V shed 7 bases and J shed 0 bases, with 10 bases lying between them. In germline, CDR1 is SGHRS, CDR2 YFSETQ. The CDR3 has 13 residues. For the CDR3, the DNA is TGCGCCAGCCAGGCACAGGTGAACACTGAAGCTTTCTTT. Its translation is CASQAQVNTEAFF.

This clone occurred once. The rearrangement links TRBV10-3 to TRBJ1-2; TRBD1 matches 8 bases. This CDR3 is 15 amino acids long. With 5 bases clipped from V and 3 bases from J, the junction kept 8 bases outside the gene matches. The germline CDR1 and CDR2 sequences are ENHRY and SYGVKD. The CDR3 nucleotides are TGTGCCATCAGTCTCGGACAGGGTGGGGACTATGGCTACACCTTC. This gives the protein CAISLGQGGDYGYTF.

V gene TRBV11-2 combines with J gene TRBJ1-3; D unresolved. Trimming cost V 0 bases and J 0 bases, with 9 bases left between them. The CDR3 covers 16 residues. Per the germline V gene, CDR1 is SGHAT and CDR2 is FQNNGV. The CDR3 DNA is TGTGCCAGCAGCTTAGAATGGAGCCTCTCTGGAAACACCATATATTTT. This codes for CASSLEWSLSGNTIYF.

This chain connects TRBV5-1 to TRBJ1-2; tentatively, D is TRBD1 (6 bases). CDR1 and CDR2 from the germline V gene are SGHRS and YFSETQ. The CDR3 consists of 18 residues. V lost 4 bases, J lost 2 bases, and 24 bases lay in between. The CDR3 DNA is TGCGCCAGCAGCGGCCCCCGGGACGGACAGACCCCAAACTATGGCTACACCTTC. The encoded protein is CASSGPRDGQTPNYGYTF.

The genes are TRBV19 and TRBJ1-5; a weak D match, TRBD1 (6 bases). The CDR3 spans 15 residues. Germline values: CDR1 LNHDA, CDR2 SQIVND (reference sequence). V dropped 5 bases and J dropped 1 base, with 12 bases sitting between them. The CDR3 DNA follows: TGTGCCAGTAGTTTGCAGGGGTTCAGCAATCAGCCCCAGCATTTT. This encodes CASSLQGFSNQPQHF.

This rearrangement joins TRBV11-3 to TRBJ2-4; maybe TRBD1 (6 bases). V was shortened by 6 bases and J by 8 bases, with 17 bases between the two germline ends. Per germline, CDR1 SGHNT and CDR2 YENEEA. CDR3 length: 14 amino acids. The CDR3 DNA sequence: TGTGCCAGCAGGGCCGGGACATCACCTCACATTCAGTACTTC. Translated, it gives CASRAGTSPHIQYF.

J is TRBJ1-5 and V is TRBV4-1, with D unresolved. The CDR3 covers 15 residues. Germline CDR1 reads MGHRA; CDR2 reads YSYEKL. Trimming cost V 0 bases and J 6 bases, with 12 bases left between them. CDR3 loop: CASSQEPVVSQPQHF. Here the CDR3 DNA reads TGCGCCAGCAGCCAAGAGCCAGTCGTCAGTCAGCCCCAGCATTTT.

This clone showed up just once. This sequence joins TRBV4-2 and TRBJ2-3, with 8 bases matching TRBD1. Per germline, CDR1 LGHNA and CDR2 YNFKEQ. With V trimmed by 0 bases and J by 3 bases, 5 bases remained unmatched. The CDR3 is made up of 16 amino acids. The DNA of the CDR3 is TGTGCCAGCAGCCAAGAGGGGCAGGGGGCAACAGATACGCAGTATTTT. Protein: CASSQEGQGATDTQYF.

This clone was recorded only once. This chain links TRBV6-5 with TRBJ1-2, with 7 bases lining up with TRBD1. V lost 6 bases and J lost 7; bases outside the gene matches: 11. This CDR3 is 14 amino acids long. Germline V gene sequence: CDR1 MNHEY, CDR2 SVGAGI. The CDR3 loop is CASSLSQGGGGYTF. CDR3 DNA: TGTGCCAGCAGCCTAAGTCAGGGGGGAGGTGGCTACACCTTC.

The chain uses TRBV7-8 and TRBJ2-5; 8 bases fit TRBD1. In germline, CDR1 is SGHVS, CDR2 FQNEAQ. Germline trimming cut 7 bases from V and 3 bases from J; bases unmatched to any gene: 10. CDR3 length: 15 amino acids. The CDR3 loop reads CASTYQRTGKETQYF. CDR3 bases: TGTGCCAGCACCTATCAGAGGACAGGGAAAGAGACCCAGTACTTC.

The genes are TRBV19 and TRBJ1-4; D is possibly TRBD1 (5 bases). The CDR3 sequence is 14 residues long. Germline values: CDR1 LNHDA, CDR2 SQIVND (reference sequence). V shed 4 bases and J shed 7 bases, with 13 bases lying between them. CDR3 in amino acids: CASSTGPGGEKLFF. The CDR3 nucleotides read TGTGCCAGTAGTACAGGGCCCGGGGGTGAAAAACTGTTTTTT. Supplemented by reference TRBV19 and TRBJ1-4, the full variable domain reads DGGITQSPKYLFRKEGQNVTLSCEQNLNHDAMYWYRQDPGQGLRLIYYSQIVNDFQKGDIAEGYSVSREKKESFPLTVTSAQKNPTAFYLCASSTGPGGEKLFFGSGTQLSVL.

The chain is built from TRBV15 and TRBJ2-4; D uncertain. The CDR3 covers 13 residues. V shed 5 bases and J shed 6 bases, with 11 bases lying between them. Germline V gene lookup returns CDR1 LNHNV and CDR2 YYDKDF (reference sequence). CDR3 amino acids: CATSPRRRNIQYF. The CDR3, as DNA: TGTGCCACCAGCCCCCGACGGAGAAACATTCAGTACTTC.

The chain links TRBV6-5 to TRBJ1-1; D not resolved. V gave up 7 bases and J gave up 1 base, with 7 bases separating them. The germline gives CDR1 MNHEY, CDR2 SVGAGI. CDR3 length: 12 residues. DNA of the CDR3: TGTGCCAGCATCCGGGGGAACACTGAAGCTTTCTTT. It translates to CASIRGNTEAFF.